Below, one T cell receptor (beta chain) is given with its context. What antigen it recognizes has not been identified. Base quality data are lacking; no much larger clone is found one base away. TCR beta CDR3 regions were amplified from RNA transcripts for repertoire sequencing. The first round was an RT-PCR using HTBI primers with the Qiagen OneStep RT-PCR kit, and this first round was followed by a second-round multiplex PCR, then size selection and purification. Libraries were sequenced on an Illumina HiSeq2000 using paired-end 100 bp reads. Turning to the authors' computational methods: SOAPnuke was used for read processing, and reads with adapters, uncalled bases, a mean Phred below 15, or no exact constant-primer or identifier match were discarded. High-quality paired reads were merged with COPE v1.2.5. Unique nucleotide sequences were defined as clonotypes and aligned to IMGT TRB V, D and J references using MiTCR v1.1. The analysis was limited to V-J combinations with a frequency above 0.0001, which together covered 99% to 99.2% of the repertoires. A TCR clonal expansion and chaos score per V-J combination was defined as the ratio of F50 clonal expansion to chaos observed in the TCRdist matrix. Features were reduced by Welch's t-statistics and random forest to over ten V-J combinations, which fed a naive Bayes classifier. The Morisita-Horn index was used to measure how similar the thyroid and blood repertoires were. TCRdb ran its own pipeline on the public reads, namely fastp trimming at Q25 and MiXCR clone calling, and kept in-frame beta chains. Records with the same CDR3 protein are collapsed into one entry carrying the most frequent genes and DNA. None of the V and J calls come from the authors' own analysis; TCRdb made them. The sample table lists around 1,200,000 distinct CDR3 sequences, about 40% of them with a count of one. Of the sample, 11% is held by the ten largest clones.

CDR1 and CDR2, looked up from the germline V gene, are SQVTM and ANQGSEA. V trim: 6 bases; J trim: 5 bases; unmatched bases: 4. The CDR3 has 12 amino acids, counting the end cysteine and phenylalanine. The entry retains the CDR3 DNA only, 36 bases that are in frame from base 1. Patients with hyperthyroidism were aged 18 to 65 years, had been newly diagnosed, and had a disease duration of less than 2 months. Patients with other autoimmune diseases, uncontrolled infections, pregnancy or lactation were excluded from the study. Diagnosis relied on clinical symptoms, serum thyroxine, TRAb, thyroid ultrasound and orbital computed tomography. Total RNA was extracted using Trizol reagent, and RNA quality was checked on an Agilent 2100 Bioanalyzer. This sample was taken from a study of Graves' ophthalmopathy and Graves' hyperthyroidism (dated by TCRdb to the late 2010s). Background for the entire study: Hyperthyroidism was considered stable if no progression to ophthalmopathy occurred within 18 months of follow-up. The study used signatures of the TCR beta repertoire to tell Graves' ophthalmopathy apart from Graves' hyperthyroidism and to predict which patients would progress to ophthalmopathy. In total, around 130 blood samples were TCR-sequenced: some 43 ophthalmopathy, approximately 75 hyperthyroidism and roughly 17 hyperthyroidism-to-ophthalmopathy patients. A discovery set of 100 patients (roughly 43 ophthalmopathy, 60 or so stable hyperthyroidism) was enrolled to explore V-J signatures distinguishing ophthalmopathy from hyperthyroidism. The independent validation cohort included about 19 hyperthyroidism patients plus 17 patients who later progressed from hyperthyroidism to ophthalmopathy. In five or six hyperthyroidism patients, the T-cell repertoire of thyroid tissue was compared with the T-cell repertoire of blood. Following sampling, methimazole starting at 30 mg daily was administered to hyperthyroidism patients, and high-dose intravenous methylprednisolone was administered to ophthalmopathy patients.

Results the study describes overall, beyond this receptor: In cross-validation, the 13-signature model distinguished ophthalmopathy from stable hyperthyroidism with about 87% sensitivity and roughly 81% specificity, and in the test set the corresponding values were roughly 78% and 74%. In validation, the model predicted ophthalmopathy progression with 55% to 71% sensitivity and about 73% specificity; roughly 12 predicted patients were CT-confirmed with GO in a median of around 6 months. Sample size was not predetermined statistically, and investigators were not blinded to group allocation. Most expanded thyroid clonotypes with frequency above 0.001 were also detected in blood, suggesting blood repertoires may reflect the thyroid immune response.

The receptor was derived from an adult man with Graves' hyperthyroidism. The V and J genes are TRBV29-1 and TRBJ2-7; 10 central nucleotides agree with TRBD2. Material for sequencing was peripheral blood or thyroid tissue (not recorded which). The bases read TGCAGCGTAGCGGGAGGGAATGACGAGCAGTACTTC. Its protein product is CSVAGGNDEQYF.